The clone carrying this T cell receptor beta chain was seen a handful of times. What it binds is not known. TCRdb fed the reads into MiXCR, producing one record per CDR3 protein. The table has some 400,000 distinct CDR3 sequences, about 33% seen once; the top ten hold roughly an eighth. This sample stems from a study of T cell repertoires in cytomegalovirus infection. Study-level information: Public TCR beta signatures marked donors with CMV infection and the matching HLA.

Study-level results: CMV-specific TCR beta clonotypes restricted by HLA-C were the ones dominating the ex vivo response. Adding up the frequency of public TCR beta families identified people who carried CMV plus the relevant HLA.

This CDR3 contains 14 residues. Germline CDR1 DFQATT, CDR2 SNEGSKA (reference sequence). Trimming removed 6 bases at V and 5 bases at J, with 16 bases between. The receptor was derived from a human donor in good health (CMV status not recorded). Some clones in this sample may be carry-over from other donors' samples. Sequences were obtained from PBMCs. The genes are TRBV20-1 and TRBJ1-4; D is perhaps TRBD1 (6 bases). CDR3 sequence: CSAREDSRNEKLFF. The CDR3 DNA reads as TGCAGTGCAAGGGAGGACAGTCGGAATGAAAAACTGTTTTTT.